This T cell receptor beta chain was captured in a study of beta chain features in type 1 diabetes. Investigators reverse transcribed all isolated RNA, so they sequenced expressed TCRB transcripts. Some clones are missing from TCRdb's copy, which holds only in-frame ones; the method was immunoSEQ multiplex PCR. The sample lists about 150,000 clones, around a tenth occurring once. This clone was seen more than once but under ten times. Trimming at V came to 1 base and at J to 1 base, leaving 4 bases not matched to a gene. From germline, CDR1 is SGHAT and CDR2 FQNNGV. The CDR3 is made up of 16 amino acids.

V usage is TRBV11-2 and J usage is TRBJ2-3, with TRBD1 matching 8 bases. The source is a man younger than 35 in good health. The specimen was central memory CD4+ T cells from blood. The CDR3 here is CASSLVRDRRTDTQYF. CDR3 DNA sequence: TGTGCCAGCAGCTTAGTACGGGACAGGCGCACAGATACGCAGTATTTT.